These T cell receptor beta chains were read from a single sample in a study of T cell repertoires in cytomegalovirus infection. Using its own MiXCR run on the reads, TCRdb lists one record per CDR3 protein. The sample carries about 530,000 distinct CDR3 sequences, roughly 29% recorded once. Material for sequencing was PBMCs. These receptors all come from a human donor in good health (CMV status not recorded). Some clones in this sample may be carry-over from other donors' samples. The CDR3 runs from the conserved cysteine through the conserved F or W. The D gene is left open where the match is weak. Size is omitted from some rows. Given values are once, few, many or a class for expanded clones.

>TRBJ1-2|TRBD1|.|TRBV6-4
TGTGCCAGCAGACCTACCGGGACAGCCACCTATGGCTACACCTTC
CASRPTGTATYGYTF
>TRBJ2-3|.|.|TRBV24-1
TGTGCCACCAGTGATCCGGGAGGGACAGGAGGCACAGATACGCAGTATTTT
CATSDPGGTGGTDTQYF
>TRBJ2-2|TRBD2|many|TRBV27
TGTGCCAGCAGGGGGTCGGGAGGGACCGGGGAGCTGTTTTTT
CASRGSGGTGELFF
>TRBJ2-5|TRBD2|few|TRBV2
TGTGCCAGCAGTGGGACTAGCGGGAGCTTGGAAGAGACCCAGTACTTC
CASSGTSGSLEETQYF
>TRBJ2-1|TRBD2|few|TRBV12-3/TRBV12-4
TGTGCCAGCAGTCCCGTGGGACTACGGGATGAGCAGTTCTTC
CASSPVGLRDEQFF
>TRBJ2-1|TRBD2|.|TRBV6-2/TRBV6-3
TGTGCCAGCACCCGCGGGAGGGCAACAGGGGAGCAGTTCTTC
CASTRGRATGEQFF
>TRBJ2-1|.|.|TRBV11-2
TGTGCCAGCAGCTTACGGGCACCACAGTTCTTC
CASSLRAPQFF
>TRBJ2-1|TRBD2|.|TRBV3-1
TGTGCCAGCAGCCAAGCGGGAGGGCCGAGTGAGCAGTTCTTC
CASSQAGGPSEQFF
>TRBJ2-2|TRBD2|.|TRBV19
TGTGCCAGTAGTATCGGGGGACTATACACCGGGGAGCTGTTTTTT
CASSIGGLYTGELFF
>TRBJ2-2|.|few|TRBV5-1
TGCGCCAGCAGATCAGGACAGAGCAACACCGGGGAGCTGTTTTTT
CASRSGQSNTGELFF
>TRBJ2-3|.|few|TRBV4-1
TGCGCCAGCAGCCAAGGATCTAGCGGCACAGATACGCAGTATTTT
CASSQGSSGTDTQYF
>TRBJ1-5|TRBD1|many|TRBV19
TGTGCCAGTAGTCCCCGGGACAGATCCTTTAGCAATCAGCCCCAGCATTTT
CASSPRDRSFSNQPQHF
>TRBJ2-1|.|many|TRBV10-3
TGTGCCATCAGTGAGTCAGCTAGTTACCACAATGAGCAGTTCTTC
CAISESASYHNEQFF
>TRBJ2-1|TRBD2|.|TRBV29-1
TGCAGCGTTGAGCCGGGACTAGCGGGTGAAGGGTATGAGCAGTTCTTC
CSVEPGLAGEGYEQFF
>TRBJ2-5|TRBD2|.|TRBV10-3
TGTGCCATCAGTGAGTCAGCGGGGGATGGGACCCAGTACTTC
CAISESAGDGTQYF
>TRBJ1-3|.|few|TRBV5-1
TGCGCCAGCAGCACTTATACAGGGTCTGGAAACACCATATATTTT
CASSTYTGSGNTIYF
>TRBJ2-5|TRBD1|.|TRBV30
TGTGCCTGGAGTCTACTTTCTCTAGGACAGGGTCCCGAGGAGACCCAGTACTTC
CAWSLLSLGQGPEETQYF
>TRBJ2-3|TRBD2|few|TRBV4-3
TGCGCCAGCAGCCAGGGAGCGGGAGTGGCAGATACGCAGTATTTT
CASSQGAGVADTQYF
>TRBJ2-1|TRBD2|.|TRBV11-2
TGTGCCAGCAGAACAAGCGGGAGTAGGGTCAATGAGCAGTTCTTC
CASRTSGSRVNEQFF
>TRBJ2-7|.|.|TRBV6-1
TGTGCCAGCAGTGAAACCGGCCGGGGGGAGCAGTACTTC
CASSETGRGEQYF
>TRBJ2-1|TRBD2|.|TRBV15
TGTGCCACCAGCAGAGTAATAGCGGGAGTCAATGAGCAGTTCTTC
CATSRVIAGVNEQFF
>TRBJ1-3|TRBD1|few|TRBV28
TGTGCCAGCAGTTTATCCCCCCGCGACAGGGGTAACACCATATATTTT
CASSLSPRDRGNTIYF
>TRBJ1-1|.|.|TRBV30
TGTGCCTGGAGTAATCCGAACAGGAGGGATAACACTGAAGCTTTCTTT
CAWSNPNRRDNTEAFF
>TRBJ1-5|.|many|TRBV7-8
TGTGCCAGCAGCTTGTTGGTGGCTCAGCCCCAGCATTTT
CASSLLVAQPQHF
>TRBJ2-3|TRBD2|.|TRBV7-9
TGTGCCAGCAGCTTGAAGCAGGGGTCTAGCGGGAGCAGCACAGATACGCAGTATTTT
CASSLKQGSSGSSTDTQYF
>TRBJ2-1|TRBD2|.|TRBV7-3
TGTGCCAGCAGCTCCCAGGGAGGGCTAGCGGGAACCTCCTACAATGAGCAGTTCTTC
CASSSQGGLAGTSYNEQFF
>TRBJ1-5|TRBD1|.|TRBV5-6
TGTGCCAGCAGCTTGGGAAGTGAGGGGGCGTATCAGCCCCAGCATTTT
CASSLGSEGAYQPQHF
>TRBJ1-5|TRBD1|.|TRBV5-5
TGTGCCAGCAGCCCACACCAAGGGGGCTTAGCGGTGGATCAGCCCCAGCATTTT
CASSPHQGGLAVDQPQHF
>TRBJ1-2|.|few|TRBV3-1
TGTGCCAGCAGCCTCGACTGGGCACGTCAGGTGCCGAGCTACACCTTC
CASSLDWARQVPSYTF
>TRBJ2-1|TRBD2|.|TRBV6-8
TGTGCCAGCAGACCCATAGCGGGAGCTTACAATGAGCAGTTCTTC
CASRPIAGAYNEQFF
>TRBJ2-7|.|.|TRBV6-6
TGTGCCAGCAGTTATGAGGACGAGCAGTACTTC
CASSYEDEQYF
>TRBJ2-7|TRBD1|many|TRBV7-2
TGTGCCAGCAGCTTAGTGGGACAGGGGGCCCACGAGCAGTACTTC
CASSLVGQGAHEQYF
>TRBJ1-2|.|few|TRBV6-2/TRBV6-3
TGTGCCAGCAGTTACGACAGGACATCGAACTATGGCTACACCTTC
CASSYDRTSNYGYTF
>TRBJ1-1|.|.|TRBV19
TGTGCCAGTAGCCCCGGGACGGTGGTCACTGAAGCTTTCTTT
CASSPGTVVTEAFF
>TRBJ2-5|TRBD1|few|TRBV5-4
TGTGCCAGCAGCTTCGCCGACAGGGCCCAAGAGACCCAGTACTTC
CASSFADRAQETQYF
>TRBJ2-1|TRBD2|.|TRBV20-1
TGCAGTGCTAGAGATGTCTCGCTAGCGGGGACTATCTCCTACAATGAGCAGTTCTTC
CSARDVSLAGTISYNEQFF
>TRBJ2-3|.|.|TRBV15
TGTGCCACCAGCAGGGGAGACTCAACTACGCAGTATTTT
CATSRGDSTTQYF
>TRBJ1-5|.|many|TRBV19
TGTGCCAGTAGATCCGGAATGCAGGTTGGGGAAAGCAATCAGCCCCAGCATTTT
CASRSGMQVGESNQPQHF
>TRBJ1-2|.|.|TRBV10-3
TGTGCCATCAGTGAGTCGAAAGGGCGAATTAACTATGGCTACACCTTC
CAISESKGRINYGYTF
>TRBJ2-1|TRBD2|.|TRBV6-2/TRBV6-3
TGTGCCAGCAGTTACGGTAGTTGGGAGGGCCACAATGAGCAGTTCTTC
CASSYGSWEGHNEQFF
>TRBJ1-1|.|.|TRBV7-2
TGTGCCAGCAGCTCTGCTCGCCGAAGAGCTTTCTTT
CASSSARRRAFF
>TRBJ1-1|TRBD1|.|TRBV12-3/TRBV12-4
TGTGCCAGCAGTCCGGGACAGGGGGTGAACACTGAAGCTTTCTTT
CASSPGQGVNTEAFF
>TRBJ2-3|.|.|TRBV20-1
TGCAGTGCTAGAGATTCGGGGGGCACAGATACGCAGTATTTT
CSARDSGGTDTQYF
>TRBJ2-3|.|.|TRBV7-3
TGTGCCAGCAGCTCTCCGGGTAGGGCAGATACGCAGTATTTT
CASSSPGRADTQYF
>TRBJ2-2|.|.|TRBV7-9
TGTGCCAGCAGCCAGGACAGTTTCACCGGGGAGCTGTTTTTT
CASSQDSFTGELFF
>TRBJ2-7|.|many|TRBV28
TGTGCCAGCAGCCCTCCGTTGCACATCTACGAGCAGTACTTC
CASSPPLHIYEQYF
>TRBJ1-1|.|.|TRBV4-1
TGCGCCAGCAGCCAGGACCGCACGACAGGAACGAACACTGAAGCTTTCTTT
CASSQDRTTGTNTEAFF
>TRBJ1-5|TRBD1|.|TRBV19
TGTGCCACCCGCATGTTGGGACAGGGGTGGGATCAGCCCCAGCATTTT
CATRMLGQGWDQPQHF
>TRBJ2-1|TRBD2|.|TRBV9
TGTGCCAGCAGCCCTCAGACTAGCGCGAGGACAAACTCCTACAATGAGCAGTTCTTC
CASSPQTSARTNSYNEQFF
>TRBJ2-3|.|once|TRBV6-6
TGTGCCGGCGGGGGCGGGGGCCCAGATACGCAGTATTTT
CAGGGGGPDTQYF
>TRBJ2-2|.|few|TRBV12-3/TRBV12-4
TGTGCCAGCAGTTTAGTCCCCCAGTTAGCCGGGGAGCTGTTTTTT
CASSLVPQLAGELFF
>TRBJ2-5|TRBD2|.|TRBV5-6
TGTACCAGCAGCTTGTGGCTAGCGGCCCAAGAGACCCAGTACTTC
CTSSLWLAAQETQYF
>TRBJ2-1|TRBD2|.|TRBV20-1
TGCAGTGCTAGAGAGGTAGCGGGAGGTCTTACGGCAGACAATGAGCAGTTCTTC
CSAREVAGGLTADNEQFF
>TRBJ2-3|.|.|TRBV4-3
TGCGCCAGCAGCCAAGATGACCTACGGGCGGATACGCAGTATTTT
CASSQDDLRADTQYF
>TRBJ2-2|TRBD2|.|TRBV29-1
TGCAGCTTCCGGGAGGGAAGTACCACCGGGAAGCTGTTTTTT
CSFREGSTTGKLFF
>TRBJ2-5|.|many|TRBV2
TGTGCCAGCAGTCTCGAGGGAATGGCAGAGACCCAGTACTTC
CASSLEGMAETQYF
>TRBJ2-1|TRBD2|few|TRBV6-1
TGTGCCAGCAGTTCCACGGGACTAGTAACTGGTGAGCAGTTCTTC
CASSSTGLVTGEQFF
>TRBJ1-5|.|few|TRBV2
TGTGCCAGCAGCGGACGAGGGATTGGGTATCAGCCCCAGCATTTT
CASSGRGIGYQPQHF
>TRBJ1-2|.|.|TRBV28
TGTGCCAGCAGTTTATTACCGTCAACTGCCTATGGCTACACCTTC
CASSLLPSTAYGYTF
>TRBJ2-3|TRBD2|many|TRBV7-2
TGTGCCAGCAGCCCTTGGTGGACTAGCGGGGGAAATACGCAGTATTTT
CASSPWWTSGGNTQYF